A single sample is the source of the 21 T cell receptor beta chains below, sequenced in a study of blood T cell repertoires in COVID-19. The repertoire was sequenced with immunoSEQ multiplex PCR; TCRdb's copy has only in-frame clones and lacks some. Here the sample spans 80,000 to 90,000 clones, about 83% being singletons. Sequencing was done on a sample of peripheral blood. The receptors come from a man between 60 and 75 years old with acute or convalescent COVID-19.

The V and J genes are TRBV18 and TRBJ1-1; no clear D gene. V was cut by 3 bases and J by 2 bases, with 13 bases left in between. Germline lookup yields CDR1 KGHSH and CDR2 LQKENI. This CDR3 spans 15 amino acids. CDR3 sequence: CASSPYVRINTEAFF. The CDR3 DNA reads as TGTGCCAGCTCACCCTACGTCAGGATAAACACTGAAGCTTTCTTT.

The chain couples TRBV7-9 to TRBJ1-2; D not resolved. The germline gives CDR1 SEHNR, CDR2 FQNEAQ (reference sequence). The germline V and J ends were trimmed by 1 base and 2 bases, with 11 bases remaining between them. The CDR3 loop spans 15 amino acids. The DNA for the CDR3 is TGTGCCAGCAGCTTAGGGTCAGGATGGAACTATGGCTACACCTTC. Residues: CASSLGSGWNYGYTF.

This sequence joins TRBV5-1 and TRBJ2-7; TRBD1 aligns across 9 bases. The CDR3 is made up of 12 amino acids. In germline, CDR1 is SGHRS, CDR2 YFSETQ. Trimming removed 4 bases from V and 7 bases from J; junction bases left unmatched: 3. The CDR3 sequence is CASSTGGEEQYF. CDR3 sequence (DNA): TGCGCCAGCAGCACAGGGGGCGAGGAGCAGTACTTC.

CDR3 residues: CASSSGNMAGQRYGYTF. In nucleotides, the CDR3 is TGTGCCAGCAGCTCCGGCAACATGGCGGGACAGAGATATGGCTACACCTTC. The V gene is TRBV5-5, the J gene TRBJ1-2, with 7 bases identical to TRBD1. With 3 bases clipped from V and 5 bases from J, the junction kept 16 bases outside the gene matches. The length of the CDR3 is 17 residues. From germline, CDR1 is SGHKS and CDR2 YYEKEE (reference sequence).

The chain combines TRBV7-2 with TRBJ2-5, with D maybe TRBD2 (6 bases). CDR1 is SGHTA and CDR2 is FQGNSA in the germline V gene. This CDR3 is built from 15 residues. The germline V and J ends were trimmed by 1 base and 1 base, with 10 bases remaining between them. The CDR3 DNA is TGTGCCAGCAGCTTAGTTTCGGGGGTCCAAGAGACCCAGTACTTC. Translated: CASSLVSGVQETQYF. Full variable domain (missing parts from reference TRBV7-2 and TRBJ2-5): GAGVSQSPSNKVTEKGKDVELRCDPISGHTALYWYRQSLGQGLEFLIYFQGNSAPDKSGLPSDRFSAERTGGSVSTLTIQRTQQEDSAVYLCASSLVSGVQETQYFGPGTRLLVL.

Note on this clone: Other DNA sequences in the same sample also yield this CDR3. The chain employs TRBV5-4 and TRBJ1-1, with D possibly TRBD1 on 6 matching bases. The ends were cut back, 5 bases at V and 6 bases at J, with 20 bases in the middle. Germline values: CDR1 SGHNT, CDR2 YYREEE (reference sequence). CDR3 size: 15 residues. The CDR3 region is CASRGRGPSGAEAFF. In DNA form, the CDR3 reads TGTGCCAGCAGAGGCAGGGGACCTTCCGGGGCTGAAGCTTTCTTT.

The chain uses TRBV5-1 and TRBJ1-1; 7 bases line up with TRBD1. Germline loops: CDR1 SGHRS, CDR2 YFSETQ. The V gene end was trimmed by 2 bases and the J gene end by 5 bases; junction bases not matched to a gene: 6. The CDR3 sequence is 14 residues long. The CDR3 loop is CASSLQGSGTEAFF. The CDR3 DNA reads TGCGCCAGCAGCTTACAGGGGAGTGGGACTGAAGCTTTCTTT.

The chain combines TRBV19 with TRBJ2-2, with 10 bases identical to TRBD2. This CDR3 region has 16 residues. Germline values: CDR1 LNHDA, CDR2 SQIVND (reference sequence). V lost 3 bases to trimming and J lost 5 bases; unmatched junction nucleotides: 6. CDR3 nucleotide sequence: TGTGCCAGTAGTATGGAAGGACTAGCGGTAACCGGGGAGCTGTTTTTT. Encoded protein: CASSMEGLAVTGELFF.

This chain uses TRBV19 with TRBJ1-1; maybe TRBD1 (5 bases). CDR3 length: 18 amino acids. Trimming pared 8 bases from V and 3 bases from J, leaving 28 bases between. Germline lookup yields CDR1 LNHDA and CDR2 SQIVND (reference sequence). The CDR3, as DNA: TGTGCCAGTTCCCAGGGTTGGACAAGGGTTTGGGGGGACACTGAAGCTTTCTTT. Protein product: CASSQGWTRVWGDTEAFF.

The rearrangement joins TRBV3-1 (or the pseudogene TRBV3-2) to TRBJ2-5; 9 nucleotides align to TRBD2. The germline CDR1 and CDR2 sequences are LGHDT and YNNKEL (reference sequence). After removal of 0 bases from V and 3 bases from J, the junction contained 5 bases not matched to a gene. This CDR3 region has 16 residues. CDR3 sequence: CASSQEFCGGEETQYF. The CDR3 DNA reads as TGTGCCAGCAGCCAAGAATTTTGCGGGGGGGAAGAGACCCAGTACTTC.

The chain couples TRBV5-4 to TRBJ2-1, with 12 positions matching TRBD2. Germline-derived CDR1 and CDR2 are SGHNT and YYREEE (reference sequence). The CDR3 extends over 16 amino acids. V gave up 4 bases and J gave up 6 bases; unmatched junction bases: 8. CDR3: CASSRPLAGGINEQFF. For the CDR3, the DNA is TGTGCCAGCAGCCGACCCCTAGCGGGGGGGATCAATGAGCAGTTCTTC.

The gene calls are TRBV30 and TRBJ1-5; TRBD1 is a possible D gene (5 bases). The germline V gene encodes CDR1 GTSNPN and CDR2 SVGIG (reference sequence). The CDR3 runs 15 residues. Between the trimmed V and J ends, which lost 4 bases and 7 bases, there was a span of 20 bases. CDR3 nucleotide sequence: TGTGCCTGGACCCCAGGCGGGGGGTCCTGGCAGCCCCAGCATTTT. It translates to CAWTPGGGSWQPQHF.

The rearrangement uses TRBV6-5 and TRBJ1-6; possibly TRBD1 for D (5 bases). The CDR3 is made up of 16 amino acids. Germline V gene data show CDR1 as MNHEY and CDR2 as SVGAGI. The germline V and J ends were trimmed by 4 bases and 6 bases, with 16 bases remaining between them. CDR3 loop: CASSSGGNRFNSPLHF. In nucleotides, the CDR3 is TGTGCCAGCAGTTCCGGGGGAAATCGGTTTAATTCACCCCTCCACTTT.

The chain links TRBV30 to TRBJ1-1; possible D gene TRBD1, 5 bases. The CDR3 contains 13 residues. Between the trimmed V and J ends, which lost 2 bases and 3 bases, there was a span of 10 bases. Germline CDR1 and CDR2: GTSNPN and SVGIG (reference sequence). The CDR3 coding sequence is TGTGCCTGGAGTCTACGGGGGTACACTGAAGCTTTCTTT. It codes for CAWSLRGYTEAFF.

This sequence joins TRBV5-1 and TRBJ2-6; D may be TRBD1 (6 bases). The germline V gene has CDR1 SGHRS and CDR2 YFSETQ. The V and J ends lost 1 base and 1 base respectively, with 12 bases between them. The CDR3 has 17 residues. The CDR3 coding sequence is TGCGCCAGCAGCTTGTCACAGGGACCTTCTGGGGCCAACGTCCTGACTTTC. This gives the protein CASSLSQGPSGANVLTF.

The genes are TRBV5-1 and TRBJ2-1, with 8 positions matching TRBD2. From germline, CDR1 is SGHRS and CDR2 YFSETQ. The CDR3 is 15 amino acids. Trimming cost V 4 bases and J 1 base; bases outside gene matches: 4. The CDR3 DNA reads TGCGCCAGCAGCACCGGGGGGGCATCCTACAATGAGCAGTTCTTC. Protein sequence: CASSTGGASYNEQFF.

The chain joins TRBV6-6 to TRBJ1-2, with TRBD1 matching over 10 bases. Germline trimming cut 5 bases from V and 7 bases from J; bases unmatched to any gene: 7. Germline-derived CDR1 and CDR2 are MNHNY and SVGAGI (reference sequence). The CDR3 length is 14 residues. The CDR3 loop reads CASSRSTGGIGYTF. The CDR3 coding sequence is TGTGCCAGCAGTCGATCGACAGGGGGCATTGGCTACACCTTC.

The rearrangement uses TRBV3-1 (or the pseudogene TRBV3-2) and TRBJ1-1; TRBD1 matches at 7 bases. The CDR3 length is 14 residues. Germline trimming cut 4 bases from V and 3 bases from J; bases unmatched to any gene: 5. The germline gives CDR1 LGHDT, CDR2 YNNKEL (reference sequence). In nucleotides, the CDR3 is TGTGCCAGCAGCCCGAGGGGGCTGGACACTGAAGCTTTCTTT. It specifies CASSPRGLDTEAFF.

This sequence joins TRBV4-3 and TRBJ2-1; no clear D gene. The V and J ends lost 0 bases and 0 bases respectively, with 9 bases between them. Looked up from germline, CDR1 is LGHNA and CDR2 is YSLEER. The CDR3 consists of 16 residues. The CDR3 spells CASSQEPASSYNEQFF. CDR3 in DNA: TGCGCCAGCAGCCAAGAACCCGCTAGCTCCTACAATGAGCAGTTCTTC.

The sample holds one count of this clone. The genes are TRBV19 and TRBJ1-1; the D is unclear. CDR3 length equals 16 residues. Germline lookup yields CDR1 LNHDA and CDR2 SQIVND (reference sequence). Trimming shortened V by 2 bases and J by 4 bases, and 17 bases separated the two germline ends. CDR3: CASSISGQHGSTEAFF. In DNA, the CDR3 is TGTGCCAGTAGTATAAGTGGTCAGCACGGGAGCACTGAAGCTTTCTTT.

V usage is TRBV4-3 and J usage is TRBJ1-6, with D tentatively TRBD1 (6 bases). Germline lookup yields CDR1 LGHNA and CDR2 YSLEER. The CDR3 consists of 15 residues. V was pared by 1 base and J by 6 bases, with 10 bases between. The CDR3 nucleotides are TGCGCCAGCAGCCAAGGTGAAGGGGGTAATTCACCCCTCCACTTT. Translating it yields CASSQGEGGNSPLHF.